Presented here are 21 T cell receptor beta chains from one specimen sequenced in a study of CD8+ T cells in alopecia areata. Treatment in this sample: oral pan-JAK inhibitor, 5-10 mg twice daily. Investigators isolated RNA and reverse transcribed it into cDNA to act as the sequencing template. The repertoire was sequenced with immunoSEQ multiplex PCR; TCRdb's copy has only in-frame clones and lacks some. The table records around 210,000 clones, under 70% of them present only once. Sequencing was performed on CD4+ T cells sorted from blood, taken at week 4, from a patient treated with tofacitinib. The receptors come from a human donor with alopecia areata.

The DNA for the CDR3 is TGTGCCAGCAGTGAAGAGGCAGGGGGTACCTCGGGCTACACCTTC. Its protein product is CASSEEAGGTSGYTF. This sequence joins TRBV2 and TRBJ1-2; 7 nucleotides align to TRBD1. Per the germline V gene, CDR1 is SNHLY and CDR2 is FYNNEI. CDR3 length: 15 amino acids. V dropped 1 base and J dropped 8; count of bases not matched to a gene: 10.

This clone has more than one count but fewer than ten. V and J are TRBV6-5 and TRBJ2-3; 9 bases match TRBD2. Germline values: CDR1 MNHEY, CDR2 SVGAGI. This CDR3 is 14 amino acids long. The ends lost 6 bases at V and 4 bases at J; junction bases unmatched: 5. CDR3 coding DNA: TGTGCCAGCAGGGATAGCGGGGGATCAGATACGCAGTATTTT. Translated, it gives CASRDSGGSDTQYF.

This clone was counted only a few times. The chain combines TRBV10-3 with TRBJ1-5, with 9 nucleotides matching TRBD1. The germline CDR1 and CDR2 sequences are ENHRY and SYGVKD. The CDR3 is made up of 17 amino acids. The V segment lost 2 bases and the J segment 7 bases; nucleotides outside the gene matches: 12. The CDR3 region has the DNA TGTGCCATCAGTGAGGCTGCTCAGGGACAGGGAGTACAGCCCCAGCATTTT. Its protein is CAISEAAQGQGVQPQHF.

This clone appeared a few times. The chain recombines TRBV7-9 with TRBJ1-1, with a tentative D call TRBD1 (5 bases). The CDR3 spans 12 residues. CDR1 is SEHNR, CDR2 FQNEAQ, per germline (reference sequence). V lost 5 bases and J lost 5, with 9 bases in between. The CDR3 DNA follows: TGTGCCAGCAGCCGGACATTAACTGAAGCTTTCTTT. Encoded protein: CASSRTLTEAFF. Variable domain in full (rest from reference TRBV7-9 and TRBJ1-1): DTGVSQNPRHKITKRGQNVTFRCDPISEHNRLYWYRQTLGQGPEFLTYFQNEAQLEKSRLLSDRFSAERPKGSFSTLEIQRTEQGDSAMYLCASSRTLTEAFFGQGTRLTVV.

The gene calls are TRBV4-2 and TRBJ1-5; no reliable D call. Germline V gene lookup returns CDR1 LGHNA and CDR2 YNFKEQ. There are 15 residues in the CDR3. Trimming shortened V by 3 bases and J by 0 bases, and 9 bases separated the two germline ends. This CDR3 is CASSQDGNSNQPQHF. In DNA form, the CDR3 reads TGTGCCAGCAGCCAGGACGGTAATAGCAATCAGCCCCAGCATTTT.

This chain uses TRBV7-9 with TRBJ2-7; D is perhaps TRBD1 (5 bases). This CDR3 has 14 residues. The germline CDR1 and CDR2 sequences are SEHNR and FQNEAQ (reference sequence). Trimming removed 2 bases from V and 3 bases from J, with 11 bases in between. CDR3 sequence reads: CASSLSGRVYEQYF. In DNA, the CDR3 is TGTGCCAGCAGCTTATCGGGCAGGGTCTACGAGCAGTACTTC.

The CDR3 DNA reads as TGTGCCAGCAGCCGGGGACAGGGGCAAGAGACCCAGTACTTC. Translating it yields CASSRGQGQETQYF. This chain joins TRBV11-1 and TRBJ2-5, with 10 bases lining up with TRBD1. The germline CDR1 and CDR2 sequences are SGHAT and FQDESV (reference sequence). The CDR3 length is 14 residues. Trimming took 5 bases from V and 2 from J; bases not matched to a gene: 2.

J is TRBJ2-1 and V is TRBV6-5; D is unclear. The CDR3 covers 14 residues. Germline CDR1 is MNHEY and CDR2 is SVGAGI. V was cut by 2 bases and J by 5 bases, with 10 bases left in between. CDR3 sequence (DNA): TGTGCCAGCAGTTACCGAGAAAAAAACAATGAGCAGTTCTTC. Translation gives CASSYREKNNEQFF.

The count of this clone is one. This chain uses TRBV7-2 with TRBJ1-1, with 12 bases fitting TRBD1. Per germline, CDR1 SGHTA and CDR2 FQGNSA. CDR3 length: 16 amino acids. Trimming cost V 5 bases and J 5 bases; bases outside gene matches: 9. The CDR3 here is CASSQTGQGASTEAFF. CDR3 nucleotide sequence: TGTGCCAGCAGCCAAACGGGACAGGGGGCGAGTACTGAAGCTTTCTTT.

The gene calls are TRBV13 and TRBJ1-1; D is unresolved. Trimming cost V 11 bases and J 2 bases, with 27 bases left between them. In germline, CDR1 is PRHDT, CDR2 FYEKMQ (reference sequence). The CDR3 totals 17 residues. CDR3 sequence: CASAGGSELRINTEAFF. The CDR3 region has the DNA TGTGCCTCCGCGGGTGGGTCGGAACTTAGAATAAACACTGAAGCTTTCTTT.

The rearrangement uses TRBV5-6 and TRBJ2-1; TRBD2 agrees at 10 bases. V shed 4 bases, J shed 0 bases, and the junction held 13 bases outside the gene matches. Germline V gene data show CDR1 as SGHDT and CDR2 as YYEEEE. This CDR3 region has 19 residues. As DNA, the CDR3 is TGTGCCAGCAGCCCCAGGACTAGCGGTCTTTCAAGCTCCTACAATGAGCAGTTCTTC. Translation: CASSPRTSGLSSSYNEQFF.

This clone showed up just a few times. The V gene is TRBV29-1, the J gene TRBJ1-4; the D gene is possibly TRBD1 (6 bases). The V and J ends lost 6 bases and 5 bases respectively, with 13 bases between them. CDR3 length: 13 residues. CDR1 is SQVTM, CDR2 ANQGSEA, per germline. The chain's CDR3 is CSVAGEFNEKLFF. CDR3 DNA: TGCAGCGTCGCAGGGGAGTTCAATGAAAAACTGTTTTTT.

This chain uses TRBV15 with TRBJ1-2; TRBD1 might be the D (5 bases). The V and J ends lost 5 bases and 10 bases respectively, with 20 bases between them. The germline CDR1 and CDR2 sequences are LNHNV and YYDKDF (reference sequence). The CDR3 sequence is 14 residues long. The CDR3 here is CATSGWRDRSNYTF. CDR3 coding DNA: TGTGCCACCAGCGGCTGGAGGGACCGGTCTAACTACACCTTC. The full variable domain, in which reference TRBV15 and TRBJ1-2 provide the parts outside the CDR3, is DAMVIQNPRYQVTQFGKPVTLSCSQTLNHNVMYWYQQKSSQAPKLLFHYYDKDFNNEADTPDNFQSRRPNTSFCFLDIRSPGLGDTAMYLCATSGWRDRSNYTFGSGTRLTVV.

In DNA form, the CDR3 reads TGTGCCAGCAGTGTTGAGAGCTCCTATAATTCACCCCTCCACTTT. Its protein product is CASSVESSYNSPLHF. The chain recombines TRBV2 with TRBJ1-6; no clear D gene. Deletions cut 4 bases from V and 0 bases from J, with 7 bases between. Germline lookup yields CDR1 SNHLY and CDR2 FYNNEI. The CDR3 sequence is 15 residues long.

This sequence joins TRBV9 and TRBJ2-5; 13 bases fit TRBD2. CDR1 is SGDLS and CDR2 is YYNGEE in the germline V gene. The junction had 4 bases not matched to a gene; V was cut back by 4 bases and J by 4 bases. The CDR3 runs to 15 residues. CDR3 DNA sequence: TGTGCCAGCAGCCCAGGACTAGCGGGGGTAGAGACCCAGTACTTC. This codes for CASSPGLAGVETQYF.

CDR3 amino acids: CRQEETQYF. The CDR3 DNA reads TGCAGACAAGAAGAGACCCAGTACTTC. The V call is TRBV29-1, the J call TRBJ2-5; no reliable D call. The CDR3 has 9 residues. The germline V gene has CDR1 SQVTM and CDR2 ANQGSEA.

The CDR3 DNA reads as TGTGCCATCAGAGCAGGGGGCGTTCGGGACACCATATATTTT. This codes for CAIRAGGVRDTIYF. The chain links TRBV10-3 to TRBJ1-3, with 8 bases that match TRBD1. Germline CDR1 is ENHRY and CDR2 is SYGVKD. CDR3 length: 14 residues. V lost 6 bases and J lost 8; bases outside the gene matches: 9.

This clone was counted a few times. The V call is TRBV7-6, the J call TRBJ2-5; the D is unclear. Between the trimmed V and J ends, which lost 5 bases and 5 bases, there was a span of 15 bases. The CDR3 length is 14 residues. Germline values: CDR1 SGHVS, CDR2 FNYEAQ. The CDR3 is CASSARVGEETQYF. The CDR3 DNA sequence: TGTGCCAGCAGCGCCCGGGTGGGCGAGGAGACCCAGTACTTC.

Comment on this clone: The junction does not match germline at one end; this may be a read error. The chain recombines TRBV7-7 with TRBJ2-5, with 7 bases fitting TRBD1. This CDR3 is 13 amino acids long. Looked up from germline, CDR1 is SSHAT and CDR2 is FNYEAQ (reference sequence). The CDR3 loop is CASSQDREETQYF. For the CDR3, the DNA is TGTGCTAGCAGCCAAGACAGGGAAGAGACCCAGTACTTC.

CDR3 loop: CATSTRTSGGFPPSYNEQFF. The CDR3, as DNA: TGTGCCACCAGCACTAGGACTAGCGGGGGGTTTCCCCCCTCCTACAATGAGCAGTTCTTC. The chain uses TRBV15 and TRBJ2-1; 14 positions agree with TRBD2. The CDR3 length is 20 residues. CDR1 is LNHNV and CDR2 is YYDKDF in the germline V gene (reference sequence). V shed 4 bases, J shed 0 bases, and the junction held 11 bases outside the gene matches.

This clone came up a few times. This chain uses TRBV7-2 with TRBJ2-7, with 8 bases aligning to TRBD2. The V segment lost 3 bases and the J segment 2 bases; nucleotides outside the gene matches: 9. The CDR3 sequence is 16 residues long. Germline V gene lookup returns CDR1 SGHTA and CDR2 FQGNSA. CDR3 DNA sequence: TGTGCCAGCAGCTTCCCCGCGGGGGGCCAACCCTACGAGCAGTACTTC. Amino acids: CASSFPAGGQPYEQYF. Together with reference TRBV7-2 and TRBJ2-7, the CDR3 gives the full variable domain: GAGVSQSPSNKVTEKGKDVELRCDPISGHTALYWYRQSLGQGLEFLIYFQGNSAPDKSGLPSDRFSAERTGGSVSTLTIQRTQQEDSAVYLCASSFPAGGQPYEQYFGPGTRLTVT.